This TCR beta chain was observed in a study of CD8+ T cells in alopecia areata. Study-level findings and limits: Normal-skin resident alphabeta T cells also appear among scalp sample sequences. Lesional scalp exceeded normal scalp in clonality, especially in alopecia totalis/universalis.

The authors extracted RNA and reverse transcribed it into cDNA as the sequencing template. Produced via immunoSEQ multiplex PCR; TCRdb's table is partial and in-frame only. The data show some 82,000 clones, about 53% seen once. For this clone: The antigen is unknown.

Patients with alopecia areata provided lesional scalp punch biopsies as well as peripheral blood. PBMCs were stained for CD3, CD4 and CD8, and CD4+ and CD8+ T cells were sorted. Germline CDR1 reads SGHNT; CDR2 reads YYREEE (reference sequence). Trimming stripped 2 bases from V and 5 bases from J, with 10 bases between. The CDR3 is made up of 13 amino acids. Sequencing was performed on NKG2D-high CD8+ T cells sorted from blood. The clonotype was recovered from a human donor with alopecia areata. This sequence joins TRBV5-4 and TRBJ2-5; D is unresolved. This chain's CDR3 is CASSFALRETQYF. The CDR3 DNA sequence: TGTGCCAGCAGCTTCGCCCTAAGGGAGACCCAGTACTTC. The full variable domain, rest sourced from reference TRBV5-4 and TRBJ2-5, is ETGVTQSPTHLIKTRGQQVTLRCSSQSGHNTVSWYQQALGQGPQFIFQYYREEENGRGNFPPRFSGLQFPNYSSELNVNALELDDSALYLCASSFALRETQYFGPGTRLLVL.